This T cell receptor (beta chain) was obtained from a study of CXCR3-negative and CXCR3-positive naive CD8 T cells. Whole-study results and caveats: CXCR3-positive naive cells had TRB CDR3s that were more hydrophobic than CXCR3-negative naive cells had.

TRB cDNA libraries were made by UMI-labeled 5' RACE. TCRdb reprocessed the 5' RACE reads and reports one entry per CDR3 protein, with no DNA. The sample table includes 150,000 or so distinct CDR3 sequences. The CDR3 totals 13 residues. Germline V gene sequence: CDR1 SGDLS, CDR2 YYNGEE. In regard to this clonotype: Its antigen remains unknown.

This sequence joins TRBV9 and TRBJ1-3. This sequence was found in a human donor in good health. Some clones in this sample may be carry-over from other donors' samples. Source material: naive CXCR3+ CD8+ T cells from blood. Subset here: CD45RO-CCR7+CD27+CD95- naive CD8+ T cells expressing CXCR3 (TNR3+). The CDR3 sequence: CASSVGSGNTIYF.